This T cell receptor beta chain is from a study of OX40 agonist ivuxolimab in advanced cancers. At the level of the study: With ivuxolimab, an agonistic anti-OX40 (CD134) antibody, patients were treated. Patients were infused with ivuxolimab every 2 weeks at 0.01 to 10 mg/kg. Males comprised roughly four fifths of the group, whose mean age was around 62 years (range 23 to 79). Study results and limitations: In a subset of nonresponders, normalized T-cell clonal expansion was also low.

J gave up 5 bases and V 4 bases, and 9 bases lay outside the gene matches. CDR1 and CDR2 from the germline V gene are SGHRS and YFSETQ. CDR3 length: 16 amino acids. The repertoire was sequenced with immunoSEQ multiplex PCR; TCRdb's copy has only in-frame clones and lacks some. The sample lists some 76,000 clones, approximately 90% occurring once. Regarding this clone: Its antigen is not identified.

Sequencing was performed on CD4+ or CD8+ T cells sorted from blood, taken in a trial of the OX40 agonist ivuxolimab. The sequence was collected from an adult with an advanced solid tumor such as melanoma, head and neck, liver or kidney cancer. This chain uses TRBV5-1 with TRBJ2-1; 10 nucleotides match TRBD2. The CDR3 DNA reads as TGCGCCAGCAGCCCGTCGCTAGCGGGGGCCCACAATGAGCAGTTCTTC. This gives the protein CASSPSLAGAHNEQFF.